This TCR beta chain was obtained from a study of blood T cell repertoires in COVID-19. Authors' methods: Estimated nucleated cell counts came from reference gene primer amplification. Sequencing used immunoSEQ multiplex PCR; TCRdb keeps in-frame clones, though not all of them. V and J calls and clone size are given by that table; D and trimming were obtained from the DNA. The sample holds a few hundred thousand clones, approximately 88% seen once. The CDR3 is 17 residues long. V shed 4 bases, J shed 4 bases, and the junction held 9 bases outside the gene matches. Germline assignment: CDR1 SGHRS and CDR2 YFSETQ. The study drew participants aged about 18 to 89 years from approximately 23 US areas. Participants were placed into cohorts based on the clinical history they reported. This clone was picked up a small number of times.

The chain recombines TRBV5-1 with TRBJ2-2, with TRBD1 matching 11 bases. Sequenced material: PBMCs or T cells enriched from blood (not recorded which). The source is a woman aged 40 to 55 with acute COVID-19. CDR3 residues: CASSHESGTGGTGELFF. CDR3 nucleotides: TGCGCCAGCAGCCACGAATCCGGGACAGGGGGCACCGGGGAGCTGTTTTTT.